Listed below are T cell receptor beta chains from one sample, sequenced in a study of human T cells and chemical hapten exposure. A single record per CDR3 protein comes from TCRdb applying MiXCR to the RACE reads. The sample has 340,000 or so distinct CDR3 sequences, under 9% seen once. Sequenced here: whole blood, sampled in connection with sensitization to the hapten diphenylcyclopropenone (DPC). The receptors shown here come from a woman aged 18-29 years with alopecia areata. Some clones in this sample may be carry-over from other donors' samples. The CDR3 runs from the conserved cysteine through the conserved F or W. The D gene is left open where the match is weak. Not every row has a clone size; where given, it reads once, few, many or a size class.

v_call: TRBV6-6; d_call: .; clone_size: .; j_call: TRBJ1-1; cdr3_aa: CASSYGRVNTIEAFF; cdr3_nt: TGTGCCAGCAGTTATGGACGGGTAAACACTATTGAAGCTTTCTTT
v_call: TRBV7-2; d_call: .; clone_size: many; j_call: TRBJ1-5; cdr3_aa: CASSSRNSNQPQHF; cdr3_nt: TGTGCCAGCAGCTCAAGGAACAGCAATCAGCCCCAGCATTTT
v_call: TRBV11-3; d_call: .; clone_size: .; j_call: TRBJ2-1; cdr3_aa: CASSNGGYEQFF; cdr3_nt: TGTGCCAGCAGTAACGGGGGATACGAGCAGTTCTTC
v_call: TRBV12-3/TRBV12-4; d_call: .; clone_size: many; j_call: TRBJ2-5; cdr3_aa: CASRSLRGYQETQYF; cdr3_nt: TGTGCCAGCAGGAGCTTAAGAGGGTACCAAGAGACCCAGTACTTC
v_call: TRBV6-1; d_call: .; clone_size: many; j_call: TRBJ2-2; cdr3_aa: CASSQLVLANTGELFF; cdr3_nt: TGTGCCAGCAGCCAACTCGTTCTAGCGAACACCGGGGAGCTGTTTTTT
v_call: TRBV7-3; d_call: .; clone_size: .; j_call: TRBJ1-4; cdr3_aa: CASSPRQDRGEKLFF; cdr3_nt: TGTGCCAGCAGCCCCCGACAGGACCGGGGGGAAAAACTGTTTTTT
v_call: TRBV29-1; d_call: .; clone_size: many; j_call: TRBJ1-2; cdr3_aa: CSVGHRRDDYGYTF; cdr3_nt: TGCAGCGTTGGACACAGAAGAGACGACTATGGCTACACCTTC
v_call: TRBV6-1; d_call: .; clone_size: .; j_call: TRBJ2-7; cdr3_aa: CASKSRTYEQYF; cdr3_nt: TGTGCCAGCAAGTCCAGGACCTACGAGCAGTACTTC
v_call: TRBV6-2/TRBV6-3; d_call: TRBD1; clone_size: many; j_call: TRBJ1-5; cdr3_aa: CASSYPGTVNQPQHF; cdr3_nt: TGTGCCAGCAGTTACCCAGGGACAGTCAATCAGCCCCAGCATTTT
v_call: TRBV28; d_call: .; clone_size: .; j_call: TRBJ1-6; cdr3_aa: CASSPAGDSYNSPLHF; cdr3_nt: TGTGCCAGCAGTCCCGCAGGAGACTCCTATAATTCACCCCTCCACTTT
v_call: TRBV14; d_call: .; clone_size: .; j_call: TRBJ2-2; cdr3_aa: CASSQERTSMAGELFF; cdr3_nt: TGTGCCAGCAGCCAAGAACGGACGAGTATGGCCGGGGAGCTGTTTTTT
v_call: TRBV5-6; d_call: TRBD2; clone_size: many; j_call: TRBJ2-7; cdr3_aa: CASSLGAGVAGEQYF; cdr3_nt: TGTGCCAGCAGCTTGGGAGCGGGGGTCGCTGGCGAGCAGTACTTC
v_call: TRBV6-2/TRBV6-3; d_call: .; clone_size: .; j_call: TRBJ2-1; cdr3_aa: CASRTASYNEQFF; cdr3_nt: TGTGCCAGCAGGACGGCATCCTACAATGAGCAGTTCTTC
v_call: TRBV6-2/TRBV6-3; d_call: .; clone_size: few; j_call: TRBJ1-6; cdr3_aa: CASMSAGNNSPLHF; cdr3_nt: TGTGCCAGCATGTCCGCAGGGAATAATTCACCCCTCCACTTT
v_call: TRBV4-1; d_call: .; clone_size: few; j_call: TRBJ2-7; cdr3_aa: CASSQVNDRNYEQYF; cdr3_nt: TGCGCCAGCAGCCAAGTTAACGACAGGAACTACGAGCAGTACTTC
v_call: TRBV6-5; d_call: TRBD2; clone_size: few; j_call: TRBJ2-2; cdr3_aa: CASSLLAGKSTGELFF; cdr3_nt: TGTGCCAGCAGTCTACTAGCGGGGAAATCCACCGGGGAGCTGTTTTTT
v_call: TRBV6-6; d_call: .; clone_size: many; j_call: TRBJ2-7; cdr3_aa: CASWPRGDPYEQYF; cdr3_nt: TGTGCCAGCTGGCCCCGCGGGGACCCCTACGAGCAGTACTTC
v_call: TRBV5-1; d_call: .; clone_size: .; j_call: TRBJ2-4; cdr3_aa: CASSLGRTAGNIQYF; cdr3_nt: TGCGCCAGCAGCTTGGGTCGGACAGCCGGAAACATTCAGTACTTC
v_call: TRBV7-9; d_call: TRBD2; clone_size: few; j_call: TRBJ2-3; cdr3_aa: CASSGPRGLAGANTQYF; cdr3_nt: TGTGCCAGCAGCGGCCCCAGGGGACTAGCGGGGGCTAATACGCAGTATTTT
v_call: TRBV18; d_call: TRBD1; clone_size: few; j_call: TRBJ1-3; cdr3_aa: CASSPFRQGDSGNTIYF; cdr3_nt: TGTGCCAGCTCACCCTTCCGGCAGGGGGACTCTGGAAACACCATATATTTT
v_call: TRBV7-8; d_call: .; clone_size: many; j_call: TRBJ2-7; cdr3_aa: CASSFGAGPITYEQYF; cdr3_nt: TGTGCCAGCAGCTTTGGAGCGGGCCCCATTACCTACGAGCAGTACTTC
v_call: TRBV12-3/TRBV12-4; d_call: .; clone_size: many; j_call: TRBJ2-5; cdr3_aa: CASSLTELKTQYF; cdr3_nt: TGTGCCAGCAGTTTAACCGAGTTGAAGACCCAGTACTTC
v_call: TRBV12-3/TRBV12-4; d_call: .; clone_size: .; j_call: TRBJ2-2; cdr3_aa: CASSLGRGGIGELFF; cdr3_nt: TGTGCCAGCAGTTTGGGCAGGGGAGGAATCGGGGAGCTGTTTTTT
v_call: TRBV12-3/TRBV12-4; d_call: .; clone_size: few; j_call: TRBJ1-2; cdr3_aa: CASSPQTNYGYTF; cdr3_nt: TGTGCCAGCAGCCCACAGACAAACTATGGCTACACCTTC
v_call: TRBV7-9; d_call: .; clone_size: many; j_call: TRBJ1-1; cdr3_aa: CASRFGGEVNTEAFF; cdr3_nt: TGTGCCAGCAGGTTCGGGGGGGAGGTGAACACTGAAGCTTTCTTT
v_call: TRBV11-2; d_call: TRBD1; clone_size: .; j_call: TRBJ1-4; cdr3_aa: CASSLDFRDRVGEKLFF; cdr3_nt: TGTGCCAGCAGCTTAGATTTTCGGGACAGGGTTGGTGAAAAACTGTTTTTT
v_call: TRBV28; d_call: .; clone_size: .; j_call: TRBJ1-1; cdr3_aa: CASNPDWWGSRNTEAFF; cdr3_nt: TGTGCCAGCAACCCCGATTGGTGGGGGAGCAGAAACACTGAAGCTTTCTTT
v_call: TRBV7-6; d_call: .; clone_size: .; j_call: TRBJ1-1; cdr3_aa: CASSLDELVGTEAFF; cdr3_nt: TGTGCCAGCAGCTTAGATGAGTTAGTTGGCACTGAAGCTTTCTTT
v_call: TRBV6-1; d_call: TRBD1; clone_size: many; j_call: TRBJ2-1; cdr3_aa: CASSEQGARNEQFF; cdr3_nt: TGTGCCAGCAGTGAGCAGGGGGCGCGGAATGAGCAGTTCTTC
v_call: TRBV3-1; d_call: .; clone_size: .; j_call: TRBJ1-5; cdr3_aa: CASSQATNRVPQHF; cdr3_nt: TGTGCCAGCAGCCAAGCAACAAACCGGGTGCCCCAGCATTTT
v_call: TRBV12-3/TRBV12-4; d_call: TRBD1; clone_size: many; j_call: TRBJ2-7; cdr3_aa: CASSSGTGGGYEQYF; cdr3_nt: TGTGCCAGCAGTTCCGGGACAGGGGGCGGCTACGAGCAGTACTTC
v_call: TRBV12-3/TRBV12-4; d_call: TRBD2; clone_size: few; j_call: TRBJ2-3; cdr3_aa: CASRRGLAGGLADTQYF; cdr3_nt: TGTGCCAGCAGACGGGGACTAGCGGGGGGGCTTGCAGATACGCAGTATTTT
v_call: TRBV3-1; d_call: TRBD2; clone_size: few; j_call: TRBJ2-3; cdr3_aa: CASSPQAGGGTDTQYF; cdr3_nt: TGTGCCAGCAGCCCTCAAGCGGGGGGGGGCACAGATACGCAGTATTTT
v_call: TRBV7-7; d_call: .; clone_size: .; j_call: TRBJ2-5; cdr3_aa: CASSFETQETQYF; cdr3_nt: TGTGCTAGCAGCTTTGAGACTCAAGAGACCCAGTACTTC
v_call: TRBV7-2; d_call: .; clone_size: .; j_call: TRBJ2-3; cdr3_aa: CASSRVGDTQYF; cdr3_nt: TGTGCCAGCAGCCGCGTTGGAGATACGCAGTATTTT
v_call: TRBV4-3; d_call: .; clone_size: .; j_call: TRBJ1-1; cdr3_aa: CASSQGTQNTEAFF; cdr3_nt: TGCGCCAGCAGCCAAGGGACCCAGAACACTGAAGCTTTCTTT
v_call: TRBV13; d_call: .; clone_size: .; j_call: TRBJ1-2; cdr3_aa: CASSLSRVRNYGYTF; cdr3_nt: TGTGCCAGCAGCTTGAGCAGGGTGAGGAACTATGGCTACACCTTC
v_call: TRBV5-1; d_call: TRBD1; clone_size: many; j_call: TRBJ2-7; cdr3_aa: CASSVGQGADEQYF; cdr3_nt: TGCGCCAGCAGCGTGGGTCAGGGGGCGGACGAGCAGTACTTC
v_call: TRBV20-1; d_call: .; clone_size: many; j_call: TRBJ2-3; cdr3_aa: CSASLDALAETDTQYF; cdr3_nt: TGCAGTGCCTCACTGGACGCCCTAGCAGAGACAGATACGCAGTATTTT
v_call: TRBV5-1; d_call: TRBD1; clone_size: .; j_call: TRBJ1-1; cdr3_aa: CASSFGQGSGTEAFF; cdr3_nt: TGCGCCAGCAGCTTCGGACAGGGGAGCGGCACTGAAGCTTTCTTT
v_call: TRBV7-2; d_call: .; clone_size: few; j_call: TRBJ1-3; cdr3_aa: CASSTTGTLPGNTIYF; cdr3_nt: TGTGCCAGCAGCACGACAGGAACCCTCCCTGGAAACACCATATATTTT
v_call: TRBV7-9; d_call: .; clone_size: many; j_call: TRBJ1-4; cdr3_aa: CASSLAAGRLGSEKLFF; cdr3_nt: TGTGCCAGCAGCTTAGCAGCAGGACGATTGGGGAGTGAAAAACTGTTTTTT
v_call: TRBV27; d_call: .; clone_size: few; j_call: TRBJ1-5; cdr3_aa: CASSIQGSGQPQHF; cdr3_nt: TGTGCCAGCAGTATACAGGGTTCGGGACAGCCCCAGCATTTT
v_call: TRBV4-2; d_call: .; clone_size: few; j_call: TRBJ1-5; cdr3_aa: CASSRTNSDNQPQHF; cdr3_nt: TGTGCCAGCAGCAGGACAAACAGTGACAATCAGCCCCAGCATTTT
v_call: TRBV4-3; d_call: .; clone_size: many; j_call: TRBJ2-7; cdr3_aa: CASSQVGDGSYEQYF; cdr3_nt: TGCGCCAGCAGCCAAGTCGGGGACGGAAGCTACGAGCAGTACTTC
v_call: TRBV9; d_call: .; clone_size: many; j_call: TRBJ2-7; cdr3_aa: CASSEFGAATYEQYF; cdr3_nt: TGTGCCAGCAGCGAATTTGGGGCAGCCACATACGAGCAGTACTTC
v_call: TRBV5-4; d_call: .; clone_size: many; j_call: TRBJ2-2; cdr3_aa: CASSPPMNTGELFF; cdr3_nt: TGTGCCAGCAGCCCACCCATGAACACCGGGGAGCTGTTTTTT
v_call: TRBV29-1; d_call: .; clone_size: many; j_call: TRBJ2-5; cdr3_aa: CSVAAGGRETQYF; cdr3_nt: TGCAGCGTTGCCGCAGGAGGGCGGGAGACCCAGTACTTC
v_call: TRBV4-3; d_call: .; clone_size: many; j_call: TRBJ1-6; cdr3_aa: CASSQVADLNSPLHF; cdr3_nt: TGCGCCAGCAGCCAAGTGGCCGATCTTAATTCACCCCTCCACTTT
v_call: TRBV20-1; d_call: TRBD1; clone_size: few; j_call: TRBJ1-6; cdr3_aa: CSARPGQIAGPLHF; cdr3_nt: TGCAGTGCTAGACCGGGACAGATCGCCGGGCCCCTCCACTTT
v_call: TRBV5-1; d_call: .; clone_size: .; j_call: TRBJ1-1; cdr3_aa: CASSLAWGEGTEAFF; cdr3_nt: TGCGCCAGCAGCTTGGCCTGGGGTGAGGGGACTGAAGCTTTCTTT
v_call: TRBV7-3; d_call: .; clone_size: many; j_call: TRBJ2-1; cdr3_aa: CASSDASVGFNEQFF; cdr3_nt: TGTGCCAGCAGCGACGCTAGCGTCGGATTCAATGAGCAGTTCTTC
v_call: TRBV12-3/TRBV12-4; d_call: TRBD1; clone_size: .; j_call: TRBJ1-1; cdr3_aa: CASKRQGQNTEAFF; cdr3_nt: TGTGCCAGCAAACGACAGGGGCAGAACACTGAAGCTTTCTTT
v_call: TRBV5-5; d_call: .; clone_size: few; j_call: TRBJ2-1; cdr3_aa: CASSLVGTASNEQFF; cdr3_nt: TGTGCCAGCAGCTTAGTAGGGACGGCGAGTAATGAGCAGTTCTTC